The clone carrying this T cell receptor (beta chain) was detected many times. Its antigen is currently unknown. The data belong to a study of T cell repertoires in cytomegalovirus infection. Overall study context: Matching HLA type and CMV infection were both indicated by public TCR beta signatures.

TCRdb itself ran the reads through MiXCR, one entry per CDR3 protein. The sample yields approximately 250,000 distinct CDR3 sequences, about 5.9% seen once. Overall study results and limits: Ex vivo responses were dominated by HLA-C-restricted CMV-specific TCR beta clonotypes. The study identified carriers of CMV plus the relevant HLA from cumulative public TCR beta family frequency.

The clonotype originates from a human donor in good health (CMV status not recorded). Some clones in this sample may be carry-over from other donors' samples. The sequencing input was PBMCs.

CDR3 DNA sequence: TGCGCCAGCAGCCAGCGAACAGGGATAACCTACGAGCAGTACTTC. Its translation: CASSQRTGITYEQYF. The chain employs TRBV4-3 and TRBJ2-7; weak D call: TRBD1 (6 bases). Trimming took off 3 bases at V and 2 bases at J, with 14 bases between the two ends. Germline V gene lookup returns CDR1 LGHNA and CDR2 YSLEER. CDR3 length: 15 amino acids.